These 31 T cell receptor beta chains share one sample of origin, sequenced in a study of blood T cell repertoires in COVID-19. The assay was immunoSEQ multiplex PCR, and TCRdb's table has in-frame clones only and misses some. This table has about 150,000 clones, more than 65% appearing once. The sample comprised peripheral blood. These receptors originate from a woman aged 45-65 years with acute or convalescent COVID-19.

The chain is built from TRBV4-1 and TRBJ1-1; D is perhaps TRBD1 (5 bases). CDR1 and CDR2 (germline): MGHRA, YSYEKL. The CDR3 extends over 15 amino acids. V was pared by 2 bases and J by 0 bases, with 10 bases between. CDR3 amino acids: CASSQMTAMNTEAFF. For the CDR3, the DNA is TGCGCCAGCAGCCAAATGACAGCCATGAACACTGAAGCTTTCTTT.

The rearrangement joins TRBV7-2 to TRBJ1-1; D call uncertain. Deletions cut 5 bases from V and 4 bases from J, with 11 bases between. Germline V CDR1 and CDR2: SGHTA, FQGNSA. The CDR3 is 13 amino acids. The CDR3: CASSVNRGTEAFF. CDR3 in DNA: TGTGCCAGCAGCGTCAACCGGGGCACTGAAGCTTTCTTT.

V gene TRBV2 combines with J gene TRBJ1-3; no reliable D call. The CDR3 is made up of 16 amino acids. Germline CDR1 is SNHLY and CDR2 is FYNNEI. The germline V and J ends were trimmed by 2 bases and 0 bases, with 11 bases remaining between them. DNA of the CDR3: TGTGCCAGCAGTGAATATCCCCGGGGCTCTGGAAACACCATATATTTT. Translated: CASSEYPRGSGNTIYF.

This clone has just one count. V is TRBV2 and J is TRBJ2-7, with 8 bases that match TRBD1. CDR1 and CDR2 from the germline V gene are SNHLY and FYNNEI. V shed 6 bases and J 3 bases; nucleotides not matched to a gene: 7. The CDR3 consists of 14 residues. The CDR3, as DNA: TGTGCCAGCAGGGGACAGGTCCTACTCTACGAGCAGTACTTC. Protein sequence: CASRGQVLLYEQYF. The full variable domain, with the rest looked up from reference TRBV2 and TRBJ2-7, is EPEVTQTPSHQVTQMGQEVILRCVPISNHLYFYWYRQILGQKVEFLVSFYNNEISEKSEIFDDQFSVERPDGSNFTLKIRSTKLEDSAMYFCASRGQVLLYEQYFGPGTRLTVT.

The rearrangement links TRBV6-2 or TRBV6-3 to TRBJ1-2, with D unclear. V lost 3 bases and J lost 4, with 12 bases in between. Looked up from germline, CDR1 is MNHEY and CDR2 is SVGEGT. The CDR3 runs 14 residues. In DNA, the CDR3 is TGTGCCAGCAGTTATGGAGTCGACCTCTATGGCTACACCTTC. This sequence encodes CASSYGVDLYGYTF.

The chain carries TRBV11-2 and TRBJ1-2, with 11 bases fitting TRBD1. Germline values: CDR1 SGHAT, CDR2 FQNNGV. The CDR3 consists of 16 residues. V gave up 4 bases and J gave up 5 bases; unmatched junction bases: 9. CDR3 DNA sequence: TGTGCCAGCAGCTCACCAAACCGGGACAGGGGGTATGGCTACACCTTC. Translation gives CASSSPNRDRGYGYTF. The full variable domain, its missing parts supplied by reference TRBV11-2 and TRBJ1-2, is EAGVAQSPRYKIIEKRQSVAFWCNPISGHATLYWYQQILGQGPKLLIQFQNNGVVDDSQLPKDRFSAERLKGVDSTLKIQPAKLEDSAVYLCASSSPNRDRGYGYTFGSGTRLTVV.

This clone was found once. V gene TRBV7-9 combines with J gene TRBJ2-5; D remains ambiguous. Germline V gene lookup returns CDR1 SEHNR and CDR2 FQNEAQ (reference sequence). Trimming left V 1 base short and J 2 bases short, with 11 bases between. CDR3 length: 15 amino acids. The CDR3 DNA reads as TGTGCCAGCAGCTTAGGTGCGTCGACACAAGAGACCCAGTACTTC. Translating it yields CASSLGASTQETQYF.

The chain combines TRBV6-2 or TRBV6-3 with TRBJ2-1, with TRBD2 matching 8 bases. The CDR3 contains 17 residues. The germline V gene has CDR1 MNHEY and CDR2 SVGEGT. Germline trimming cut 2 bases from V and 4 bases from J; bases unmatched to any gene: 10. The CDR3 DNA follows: TGTGCCAGCAGTTACCCAAAAAGGACTAGCAGATACAATGAGCAGTTCTTC. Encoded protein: CASSYPKRTSRYNEQFF.

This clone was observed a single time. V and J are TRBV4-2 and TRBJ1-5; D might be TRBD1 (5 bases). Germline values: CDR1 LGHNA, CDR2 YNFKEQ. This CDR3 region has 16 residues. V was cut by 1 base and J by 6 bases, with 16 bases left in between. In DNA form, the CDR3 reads TGTGCCAGCAGCCAAGTTTTAGGGGCGGAAAGTCAGCCCCAGCATTTT. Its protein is CASSQVLGAESQPQHF.

The CDR3 nucleotides are TGTGCCAGCAGCTTGAATGGGCTACTCTACGAGCAGTACTTC. Translated, it gives CASSLNGLLYEQYF. The chain employs TRBV5-4 and TRBJ2-7; no firm D call. Trimming shortened V by 1 base and J by 3 bases, and 11 bases separated the two germline ends. CDR3 size: 14 residues. Germline V gives CDR1 SGHNT, CDR2 YYREEE (reference sequence).

Here the CDR3 DNA reads TGCGCGACCATGGGGGGGAATGAGCAGTTCTTC. It encodes CATMGGNEQFF. The chain joins TRBV5-1 to TRBJ2-1, with TRBD2 matching 7 bases. The CDR3 is made up of 11 amino acids. CDR1 SGHRS and CDR2 YFSETQ come from the germline V gene.

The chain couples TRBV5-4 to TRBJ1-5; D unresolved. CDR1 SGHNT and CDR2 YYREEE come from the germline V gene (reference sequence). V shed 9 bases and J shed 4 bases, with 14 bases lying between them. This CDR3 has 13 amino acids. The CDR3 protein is CATSAGWNQPQHF. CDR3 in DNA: TGTGCCACCTCGGCGGGTTGGAATCAGCCCCAGCATTTT.

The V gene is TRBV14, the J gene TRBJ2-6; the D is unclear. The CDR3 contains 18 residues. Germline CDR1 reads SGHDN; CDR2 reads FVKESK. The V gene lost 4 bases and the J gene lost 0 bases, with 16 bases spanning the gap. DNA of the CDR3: TGTGCCAGCAGCCCCGGCGGCAGCCTCTTCTCTGGGGCCAACGTCCTGACTTTC. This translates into CASSPGGSLFSGANVLTF.

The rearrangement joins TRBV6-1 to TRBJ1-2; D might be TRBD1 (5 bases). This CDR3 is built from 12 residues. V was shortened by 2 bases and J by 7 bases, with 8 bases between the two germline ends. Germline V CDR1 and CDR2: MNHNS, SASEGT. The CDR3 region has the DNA TGTGCCAGCAGTGAACAGGGTAGTGGCTACACCTTC. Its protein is CASSEQGSGYTF.

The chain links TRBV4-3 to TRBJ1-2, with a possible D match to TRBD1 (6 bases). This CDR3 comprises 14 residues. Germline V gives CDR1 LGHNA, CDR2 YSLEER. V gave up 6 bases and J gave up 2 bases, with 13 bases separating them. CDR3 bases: TGCGCCAGCAGTCCAGGGGTTGCGAACTATGGCTACACCTTC. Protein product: CASSPGVANYGYTF.

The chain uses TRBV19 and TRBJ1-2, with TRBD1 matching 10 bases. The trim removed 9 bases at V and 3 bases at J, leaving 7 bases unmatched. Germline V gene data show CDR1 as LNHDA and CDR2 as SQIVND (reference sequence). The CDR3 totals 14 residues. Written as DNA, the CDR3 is TGTGCCAGCCACTCGACAGGGGGCTACTATGGCTACACCTTC. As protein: CASHSTGGYYGYTF.

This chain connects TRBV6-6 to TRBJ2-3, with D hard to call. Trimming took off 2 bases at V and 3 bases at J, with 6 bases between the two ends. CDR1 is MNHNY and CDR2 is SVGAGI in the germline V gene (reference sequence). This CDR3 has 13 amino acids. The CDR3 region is CASSYLVTDTQYF. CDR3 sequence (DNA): TGTGCCAGCAGTTACCTAGTTACAGATACGCAGTATTTT.

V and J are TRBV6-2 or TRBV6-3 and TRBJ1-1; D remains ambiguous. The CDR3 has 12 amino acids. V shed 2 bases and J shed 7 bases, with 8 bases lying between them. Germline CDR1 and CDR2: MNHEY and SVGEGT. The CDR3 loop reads CASSYGPGEAFF. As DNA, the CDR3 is TGTGCCAGCAGTTACGGGCCAGGTGAAGCTTTCTTT.

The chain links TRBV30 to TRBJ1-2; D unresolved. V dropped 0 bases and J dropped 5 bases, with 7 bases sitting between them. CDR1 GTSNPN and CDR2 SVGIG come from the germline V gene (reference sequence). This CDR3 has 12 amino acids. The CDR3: CAWSVPGYGYTF. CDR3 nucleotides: TGTGCCTGGAGTGTACCCGGGTATGGCTACACCTTC. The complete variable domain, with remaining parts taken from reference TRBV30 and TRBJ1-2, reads SQTIHQWPATLVQPVGSPLSLECTVEGTSNPNLYWYRQAAGRGLQLLFYSVGIGQISSEVPQNLSASRPQDRQFILSSKKLLLSDSGFYLCAWSVPGYGYTFGSGTRLTVV.

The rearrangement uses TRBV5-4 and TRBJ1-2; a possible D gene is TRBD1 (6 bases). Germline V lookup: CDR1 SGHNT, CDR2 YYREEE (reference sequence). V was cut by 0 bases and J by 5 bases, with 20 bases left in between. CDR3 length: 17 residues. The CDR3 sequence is CASSLGWTDLGLYGYTF. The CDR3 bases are TGTGCCAGCAGCTTGGGGTGGACAGACCTGGGTCTTTATGGCTACACCTTC.

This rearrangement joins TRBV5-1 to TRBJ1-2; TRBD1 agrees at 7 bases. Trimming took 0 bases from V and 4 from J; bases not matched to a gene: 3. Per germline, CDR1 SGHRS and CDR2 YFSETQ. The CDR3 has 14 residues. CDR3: CASSLGQGAYGYTF. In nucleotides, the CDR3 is TGCGCCAGCAGCTTGGGACAGGGAGCCTATGGCTACACCTTC.

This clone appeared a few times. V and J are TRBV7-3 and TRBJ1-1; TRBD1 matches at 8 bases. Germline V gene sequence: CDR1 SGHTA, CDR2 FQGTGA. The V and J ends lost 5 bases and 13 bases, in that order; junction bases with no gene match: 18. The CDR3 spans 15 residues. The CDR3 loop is CASSVGTGKSPLVFF. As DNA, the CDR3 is TGTGCCAGCAGCGTGGGGACAGGTAAATCCCCCCTGGTTTTCTTT.

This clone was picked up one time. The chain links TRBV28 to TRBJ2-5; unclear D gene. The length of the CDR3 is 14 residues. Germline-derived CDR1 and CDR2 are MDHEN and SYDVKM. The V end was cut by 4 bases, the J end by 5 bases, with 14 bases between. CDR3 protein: CASSSRRGGETQYF. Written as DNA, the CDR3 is TGTGCCAGCAGTTCCCGGCGCGGCGGCGAGACCCAGTACTTC.

The CDR3 loop is CAISGQGVHEQYF. DNA for the CDR3: TGTGCCATCAGTGGCCAGGGGGTCCACGAGCAGTACTTC. The chain joins TRBV10-3 to TRBJ2-7; 7 bases are a match to TRBD1. The V gene's germline CDR1 is ENHRY and CDR2 SYGVKD. This CDR3 region has 13 residues. Trimming removed 4 bases from V and 5 bases from J; junction bases left unmatched: 5.

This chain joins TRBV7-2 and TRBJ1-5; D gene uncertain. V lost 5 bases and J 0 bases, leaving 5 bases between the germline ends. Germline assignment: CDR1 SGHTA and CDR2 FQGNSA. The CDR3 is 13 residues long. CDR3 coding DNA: TGTGCCAGCAGCCGGAGTAGCAATCAGCCCCAGCATTTT. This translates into CASSRSSNQPQHF.

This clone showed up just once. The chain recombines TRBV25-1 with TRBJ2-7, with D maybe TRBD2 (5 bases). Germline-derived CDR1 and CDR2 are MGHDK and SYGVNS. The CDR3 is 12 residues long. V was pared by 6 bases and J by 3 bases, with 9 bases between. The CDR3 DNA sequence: TGTGCCAGCAGCTCACTAGGCTACGAGCAGTACTTC. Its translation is CASSSLGYEQYF.

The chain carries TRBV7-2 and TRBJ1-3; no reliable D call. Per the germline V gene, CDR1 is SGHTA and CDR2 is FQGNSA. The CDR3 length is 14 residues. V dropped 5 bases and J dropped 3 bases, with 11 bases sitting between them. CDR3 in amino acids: CASSPSFFGNTIYF. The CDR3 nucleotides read TGTGCCAGCAGCCCGTCTTTCTTTGGAAACACCATATATTTT.

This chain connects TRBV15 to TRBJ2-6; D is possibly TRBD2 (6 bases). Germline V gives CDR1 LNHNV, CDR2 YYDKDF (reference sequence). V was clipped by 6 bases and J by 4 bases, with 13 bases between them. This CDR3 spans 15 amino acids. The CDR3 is CATSSGGKGANVLTF. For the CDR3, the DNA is TGTGCCACCAGTAGTGGGGGGAAAGGGGCCAACGTCCTGACTTTC.

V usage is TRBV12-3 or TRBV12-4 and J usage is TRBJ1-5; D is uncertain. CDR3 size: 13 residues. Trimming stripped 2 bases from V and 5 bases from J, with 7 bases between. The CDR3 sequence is CASSLSRDQPQHF. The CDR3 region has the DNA TGTGCCAGCAGTTTATCCCGGGATCAGCCCCAGCATTTT.

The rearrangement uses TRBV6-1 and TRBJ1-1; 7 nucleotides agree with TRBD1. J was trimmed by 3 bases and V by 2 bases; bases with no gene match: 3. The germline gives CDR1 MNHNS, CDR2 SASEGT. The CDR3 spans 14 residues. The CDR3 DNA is TGTGCCAGCAGTGAAAGGGGGCGCGACACTGAAGCTTTCTTT. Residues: CASSERGRDTEAFF.

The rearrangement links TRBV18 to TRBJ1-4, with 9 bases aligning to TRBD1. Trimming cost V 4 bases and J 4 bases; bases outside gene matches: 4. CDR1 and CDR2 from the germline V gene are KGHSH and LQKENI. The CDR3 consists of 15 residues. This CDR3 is CASSLRQGDNEKLFF. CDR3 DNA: TGTGCCAGCTCACTCCGACAGGGGGATAATGAAAAACTGTTTTTT.